What follows are 17 T cell receptor beta chains derived from one specimen sequenced in a study of cytomegalovirus exposure and HLA in healthy donors. A multiplex PCR was run with 60 Vbeta primers and 13 Jbeta primers. Clones were sequenced by immunoSEQ multiplex PCR, and TCRdb holds only the in-frame ones, with some missing. The sample lists some 190,000 clones; around 82% were seen once. Sample: PBMCs. Receptors were obtained from a woman in her 30s in good health and CMV-seropositive.

This clone was observed a single time. The rearrangement uses TRBV6-5 and TRBJ2-1, with 7 bases lining up with TRBD2. CDR1 MNHEY and CDR2 SVGAGI come from the germline V gene. The CDR3 spans 13 residues. The junction had 11 bases not matched to a gene; V was cut back by 9 bases and J by 9 bases. The CDR3 DNA reads TGTGCCAGTACTAGCGCTGAGATTGGTGAGCAGTTCTTC. Translation: CASTSAEIGEQFF.

The chain recombines TRBV19 with TRBJ1-1; 10 positions match TRBD1. The CDR3 totals 13 residues. Germline-derived CDR1 and CDR2 are LNHDA and SQIVND (reference sequence). The trim removed 11 bases at V and 5 bases at J, leaving 8 bases unmatched. The CDR3 protein is CAAGTGVGTEAFF. Here the CDR3 DNA reads TGTGCCGCTGGGACAGGGGTAGGAACTGAAGCTTTCTTT.

The CDR3 DNA reads TGTGCCAGCAGTTACGGGACAGGGGGCGAGCAGTACTTC. This translates into CASSYGTGGEQYF. V is TRBV6-5 and J is TRBJ2-7, with 11 bases matching TRBD1. Germline V gene lookup returns CDR1 MNHEY and CDR2 SVGAGI. The CDR3 consists of 13 residues. J was trimmed by 6 bases and V by 2 bases; bases with no gene match: 0.

The chain uses TRBV5-1 and TRBJ1-4; 9 nucleotides match TRBD1. There are 18 residues in the CDR3. J lost 8 bases, V lost 5 bases, and 19 bases had no gene match. CDR1 SGHRS and CDR2 YFSETQ come from the germline V gene. This CDR3 is CASSRGGQGSVQGEKLFF. The CDR3, as DNA: TGCGCCAGCAGTCGGGGGGGACAGGGATCCGTCCAGGGGGAAAAACTGTTTTTT.

V and J are TRBV6-6 and TRBJ2-7, with a possible D match to TRBD1 (5 bases). This CDR3 has 13 residues. Trimming removed 0 bases from V and 3 bases from J, with 6 bases in between. Looked up from germline, CDR1 is MNHNY and CDR2 is SVGAGI (reference sequence). CDR3 in amino acids: CASSYSDNYEQYF. In DNA, the CDR3 is TGTGCCAGCAGTTACTCGGACAACTACGAGCAGTACTTC.

This clone was recorded once. The chain couples TRBV28 to TRBJ2-3; D may be TRBD2 (6 bases). In germline, CDR1 is MDHEN, CDR2 SYDVKM. Between the trimmed V and J ends, which lost 3 bases and 4 bases, there was a span of 17 bases. The CDR3 loop spans 16 amino acids. CDR3 residues: CASSFRDWIRPDTQYF. In nucleotides, the CDR3 is TGTGCCAGCAGTTTTAGGGACTGGATTCGACCAGATACGCAGTATTTT.

V gene TRBV5-1 combines with J gene TRBJ1-5, with a possible D match to TRBD1 (5 bases). V dropped 2 bases and J dropped 3 bases, with 18 bases sitting between them. Germline loops: CDR1 SGHRS, CDR2 YFSETQ. The CDR3 loop spans 17 amino acids. The CDR3 region has the DNA TGCGCCAGCAGCTTTAGGGCGGGGACCGCCCCCAATCAGCCCCAGCATTTT. Translating gives CASSFRAGTAPNQPQHF.

This chain connects TRBV4-2 to TRBJ2-5; 12 nucleotides match TRBD2. Germline CDR1 reads LGHNA; CDR2 reads YNFKEQ. The CDR3 sequence is 18 residues long. Trimming cost V 1 base and J 5 bases; bases outside gene matches: 11. The DNA for the CDR3 is TGTGCCAGCAGCCAAGGGGAAGCTAGCGGGGGGGCAGTGGAGACCCAGTACTTC. It encodes CASSQGEASGGAVETQYF.

The chain has TRBV19 and TRBJ1-5; 7 bases are a match to TRBD1. CDR3 size: 15 residues. Germline V gene sequence: CDR1 LNHDA, CDR2 SQIVND (reference sequence). V shed 5 bases and J 5 bases; nucleotides not matched to a gene: 9. Here the CDR3 DNA reads TGTGCCAGTAGTGTGACAGGGAATAGTGATCAGCCCCAGCATTTT. As protein: CASSVTGNSDQPQHF.

The V gene is TRBV11-2, the J gene TRBJ2-5; no clear D. The CDR3 is 13 residues long. The germline V gene encodes CDR1 SGHAT and CDR2 FQNNGV. V was clipped by 3 bases and J by 1 base, with 6 bases between them. Here the CDR3 reads CASSFNSQETQYF. CDR3 sequence (DNA): TGTGCCAGCAGCTTCAATAGCCAAGAGACCCAGTACTTC.

The chain is built from TRBV5-6 and TRBJ2-1; D possibly corresponds to TRBD2 (6 bases). The V end lost 5 bases, the J end lost 7 bases, and 13 bases lay between the germline ends. The germline gives CDR1 SGHDT, CDR2 YYEEEE. This CDR3 contains 13 residues. The CDR3, as DNA: TGTGCCAGCAGACTGGAGGGTGCGAATGAGCAGTTCTTC. Protein: CASRLEGANEQFF.

This clone occurred a few times. The chain carries TRBV19 and TRBJ1-5, with TRBD1 matching over 7 bases. Germline lookup yields CDR1 LNHDA and CDR2 SQIVND (reference sequence). This CDR3 is 15 amino acids long. The V segment lost 6 bases and the J segment 3 bases; nucleotides outside the gene matches: 8. CDR3 residues: CASRYDRAYNQPQHF. For the CDR3, the DNA is TGTGCCAGTAGATATGACAGGGCCTACAATCAGCCCCAGCATTTT.

The chain carries TRBV28 and TRBJ2-5; possible D gene TRBD1, 8 bases. Germline values: CDR1 MDHEN, CDR2 SYDVKM. The length of the CDR3 is 15 residues. Trimming removed 5 bases at V and 5 bases at J, with 18 bases between. The CDR3 DNA reads as TGTGCCAGCAGTACCCCGACAGGGGAGGGTGAGACCCAGTACTTC. Its translation is CASSTPTGEGETQYF.

The V gene is TRBV4-1, the J gene TRBJ2-7; 7 bases are shared with TRBD1. The CDR3 contains 16 residues. With 4 bases clipped from V and 5 bases from J, the junction kept 14 bases outside the gene matches. Germline CDR1 MGHRA, CDR2 YSYEKL. CDR3 DNA sequence: TGCGCCAGCAGCCCGAGGTGGGGGACAGCTGCGGACGAGCAGTACTTC. Amino acid sequence: CASSPRWGTAADEQYF.

Concerning this clone itself: Other DNA variants within this sample encode the same CDR3. The chain employs TRBV30 and TRBJ2-7; 10 bases map to TRBD2. Trimming cost V 3 bases and J 2 bases; bases outside gene matches: 4. The CDR3 has 14 amino acids. Germline V CDR1 and CDR2: GTSNPN, SVGIG (reference sequence). The CDR3 nucleotides read TGTGCCTGGAGCGGGCTAGCGGGAGCCTACGAGCAGTACTTC. Translating it yields CAWSGLAGAYEQYF.

Only a few counts were recorded for this clone. The chain recombines TRBV27 with TRBJ2-3; 12 bases align to TRBD2. V shed 6 bases, J shed 7 bases, and the junction held 8 bases outside the gene matches. The CDR3 contains 15 residues. Germline assignment: CDR1 MNHEY and CDR2 SMNVEV (reference sequence). The CDR3 DNA reads as TGTGCCAGCAGCACTCTAGCGGGAGGGAGGAATACGCAGTATTTT. Encoded protein: CASSTLAGGRNTQYF.

The genes are TRBV11-3 and TRBJ2-3; 8 bases are a match to TRBD1. The CDR3 is 15 residues long. Germline lookup yields CDR1 SGHNT and CDR2 YENEEA. V lost 5 bases, J lost 4 bases, and 8 bases stayed unmatched. The CDR3 bases are TGTGCCAGCAGCGCTCGGGACAGGTGGGCAGATACGCAGTATTTT. Translating it yields CASSARDRWADTQYF.